This entry concerns a single TCR beta chain. Its antigen is unidentified. The CDR3 spans 14 residues. V lost 10 bases and J 2 bases, leaving 17 bases between the germline ends. CDR1 and CDR2 (germline): PRHDT, FYEKMQ (reference sequence). This sample is part of a study of T cells in Graves' hyperthyroidism and ophthalmopathy. Study-wide results and limits: Ophthalmopathy was told apart from stable hyperthyroidism by a 13 V-J model.

TCR beta CDR3 region amplification was performed from RNA transcripts. With the HTBI primer set, the TCR CDR3 went through a first round of RT-PCR. TCRdb used MiXCR to reprocess the multiplex PCR reads, holding one entry per CDR3 protein. This table holds hundreds of thousands of distinct CDR3 sequences, 12% to 15% found once. The sequencing input was blood. The gene calls are TRBV13 and TRBJ2-5; a weak D match, TRBD2 (7 bases). This clonotype was sampled from a young woman with Graves' hyperthyroidism. CDR3 sequence: CAISERDTQETQYF. The CDR3 bases are TGTGCCATCAGTGAGCGGGACACTCAAGAGACCCAGTACTTC.